The 27 T cell receptor beta chains below were found in one sample sequenced in a study of T cell responses to AZD1222 COVID-19 vaccine. The repertoire was sequenced with immunoSEQ multiplex PCR; TCRdb's copy has only in-frame clones and lacks some. The sample carries roughly 80,000 clones, roughly 88% recorded once. The source was peripheral blood, collected on day 0 of MenACWY control vaccination. The receptor set was obtained from an adult in good health.

Details on this clone: Germline is not matched at one junction end, which may reflect a read error. V usage is TRBV20-1 and J usage is TRBJ1-1; D call uncertain. Germline lookup yields CDR1 DFQATT and CDR2 SNEGSKA (reference sequence). The CDR3 length is 10 residues. The CDR3 here is CSASHTEAFF. The CDR3, as DNA: TGCAGTGCTAGTCACACCGAAGCTTTCTTT.

The chain joins TRBV27 to TRBJ1-1; D is unresolved. The CDR3 length is 13 residues. Trimming cost V 5 bases and J 4 bases, with 11 bases left between them. Germline CDR1 reads MNHEY; CDR2 reads SMNVEV (reference sequence). CDR3 DNA: TGTGCCAGCAGTCACCACGGTGTCACTGAAGCTTTCTTT. This encodes CASSHHGVTEAFF.

V and J are TRBV6-6 and TRBJ1-1, with 10 bases identical to TRBD1. The V gene's germline CDR1 is MNHNY and CDR2 SVGAGI (reference sequence). The trim removed 5 bases at V and 3 bases at J, leaving 0 bases unmatched. The CDR3 extends over 13 amino acids. The CDR3 loop reads CASSGQGDTEAFF. CDR3 coding DNA: TGTGCCAGCAGTGGACAGGGGGACACTGAAGCTTTCTTT.

The chain couples TRBV6-5 to TRBJ2-1, with D possibly matching TRBD2 (5 bases). Trimming shortened V by 6 bases and J by 0 bases, and 12 bases separated the two germline ends. This CDR3 is 15 amino acids long. CDR1 is MNHEY and CDR2 is SVGAGI in the germline V gene. Written as DNA, the CDR3 is TGTGCCAGCAGGCCGGACTCCGGCTCCTACAATGAGCAGTTCTTC. Translated, it gives CASRPDSGSYNEQFF.

The rearrangement joins TRBV4-1 to TRBJ2-2; weak D call: TRBD1 (6 bases). V shed 3 bases and J shed 4 bases, with 15 bases lying between them. The CDR3 extends over 16 amino acids. Germline-derived CDR1 and CDR2 are MGHRA and YSYEKL. CDR3 coding DNA: TGCGCCAGCAGCCAGAAGGGGCAGGGGAGCACCGGGGAGCTGTTTTTT. Protein product: CASSQKGQGSTGELFF.

The gene calls are TRBV5-1 and TRBJ1-2, with unresolved D. Trimming pared 0 bases from V and 2 bases from J, leaving 8 bases between. Germline V gives CDR1 SGHRS, CDR2 YFSETQ. This CDR3 spans 14 amino acids. The CDR3 reads CASSLVTGNYGYTF. The CDR3 DNA follows: TGCGCCAGCAGCTTGGTCACGGGAAACTATGGCTACACCTTC.

The rearrangement joins TRBV6-5 to TRBJ1-5, with a tentative D call TRBD1 (6 bases). The CDR3 has 14 amino acids. Germline V gene data show CDR1 as MNHEY and CDR2 as SVGAGI. The V gene lost 8 bases and the J gene lost 6 bases, with 17 bases spanning the gap. CDR3 in DNA: TGTGCCAGCGAAGGGGGGTGGGGGGCTCAGCCCCAGCATTTT. It is translated as CASEGGWGAQPQHF.

The chain has TRBV19 and TRBJ2-2; D gene unclear. The CDR3 length is 17 residues. Trimming took off 8 bases at V and 5 bases at J, with 24 bases between the two ends. Germline CDR1 LNHDA, CDR2 SQIVND (reference sequence). CDR3 region: CASGPGWADWRTGELFF. The CDR3 DNA follows: TGTGCCAGTGGGCCCGGGTGGGCCGATTGGCGGACCGGGGAGCTGTTTTTT.

The gene calls are TRBV7-3 and TRBJ1-6, with D possibly matching TRBD1 (5 bases). Germline V CDR1 and CDR2: SGHTA, FQGTGA. The CDR3 runs to 12 residues. V shed 5 bases and J shed 12 bases, with 11 bases lying between them. The CDR3 here is CASSADGGPLHF. DNA of the CDR3: TGTGCCAGCAGCGCGGATGGGGGACCCCTCCACTTT.

This chain uses TRBV7-9 with TRBJ1-5; D call uncertain. The CDR3 runs 14 residues. CDR1 and CDR2 (germline): SEHNR, FQNEAQ (reference sequence). Trimming left V 5 bases short and J 4 bases short, with 12 bases between. Here the CDR3 reads CASSLRASNQPQHF. Written as DNA, the CDR3 is TGTGCCAGCAGCCTACGGGCGTCGAATCAGCCCCAGCATTTT. The full variable domain, in which reference TRBV7-9 and TRBJ1-5 provide the parts outside the CDR3, is DTGVSQNPRHKITKRGQNVTFRCDPISEHNRLYWYRQTLGQGPEFLTYFQNEAQLEKSRLLSDRFSAERPKGSFSTLEIQRTEQGDSAMYLCASSLRASNQPQHFGDGTRLSIL.

The chain couples TRBV4-1 to TRBJ2-1; 14 bases are shared with TRBD2. J gave up 2 bases and V 4 bases, and 13 bases lay outside the gene matches. This CDR3 spans 20 amino acids. Germline CDR1 is MGHRA and CDR2 is YSYEKL. The CDR3 coding sequence is TGCGCCAGCAGCCTGGAAGAGGGACTAGCGGGAGCGGCAGCCTACAATGAGCAGTTCTTC. Translated, it gives CASSLEEGLAGAAAYNEQFF.

This CDR3 reads CASSLGFAGGRETQYF. As DNA, the CDR3 is TGCGCCAGCAGCTTGGGATTTGCGGGAGGTAGGGAGACCCAGTACTTC. The V call is TRBV5-1, the J call TRBJ2-5; 8 bases fit TRBD2. This CDR3 is built from 16 residues. J was trimmed by 5 bases and V by 0 bases; bases with no gene match: 9. CDR1 and CDR2 (germline): SGHRS, YFSETQ.

The rearrangement uses TRBV11-2 and TRBJ2-7; D is uncertain. The germline V and J ends were trimmed by 1 base and 4 bases, with 8 bases remaining between them. The length of the CDR3 is 13 residues. Germline CDR1 reads SGHAT; CDR2 reads FQNNGV. CDR3 amino acids: CASSLGKGYEQYF. Written as DNA, the CDR3 is TGTGCCAGCAGCTTAGGGAAGGGATACGAGCAGTACTTC.

This chain uses TRBV18 with TRBJ2-1; 9 positions agree with TRBD2. The CDR3 has 17 residues. Unmatched junction bases numbered 11, after V lost 6 bases and J lost 2 bases. The germline gives CDR1 KGHSH, CDR2 LQKENI. The CDR3 loop reads CASSPFTASGTYNEQFF. In DNA form, the CDR3 reads TGTGCCAGCTCCCCCTTCACGGCTAGCGGGACCTACAATGAGCAGTTCTTC.

The rearrangement joins TRBV19 to TRBJ1-2; D is undetermined. Per germline, CDR1 LNHDA and CDR2 SQIVND (reference sequence). The CDR3 spans 14 residues. The V and J ends lost 3 bases and 0 bases respectively, with 8 bases between them. CDR3 DNA: TGTGCCAGTAGTATTTCCAGTCCTAACTATGGCTACACCTTC. Its translation: CASSISSPNYGYTF.

This clone has more than one count but fewer than ten. The genes are TRBV9 and TRBJ2-1; 9 nucleotides match TRBD2. There are 15 residues in the CDR3. With V trimmed by 0 bases and J by 6 bases, 4 bases remained unmatched. Germline CDR1 SGDLS, CDR2 YYNGEE. This chain's CDR3 is CASSVGDSGGNEQFF. The CDR3 bases are TGTGCCAGCAGCGTAGGTGATAGCGGGGGCAATGAGCAGTTCTTC.

The chain is built from TRBV7-8 and TRBJ1-1; D is unresolved. V was pared by 1 base and J by 5 bases, with 14 bases between. CDR1 and CDR2 (germline): SGHVS, FQNEAQ. The CDR3 extends over 15 amino acids. The CDR3 loop reads CASSLGVGPGTEAFF. The CDR3, as DNA: TGTGCCAGCAGCTTAGGGGTTGGGCCGGGGACTGAAGCTTTCTTT.

The V gene is TRBV6-6, the J gene TRBJ2-7, with D tentatively TRBD2 (5 bases). Germline loops: CDR1 MNHNY, CDR2 SVGAGI (reference sequence). Trimming pared 7 bases from V and 0 bases from J, leaving 10 bases between. The CDR3 loop spans 13 amino acids. The CDR3 DNA reads as TGTGCCAGCACCTCAGAGGGCTCCTACGAGCAGTACTTC. It translates to CASTSEGSYEQYF.

The V and J genes are TRBV7-2 and TRBJ2-1; weak D call: TRBD2 (5 bases). V lost 0 bases, J lost 8 bases, and 20 bases lay in between. In germline, CDR1 is SGHTA, CDR2 FQGNSA. This CDR3 has 17 residues. The CDR3, as DNA: TGTGCCAGCAGCTTAGCGCCCGTAGGTGGAGGATGGGATGAGCAGTTCTTC. Its translation: CASSLAPVGGGWDEQFF.

The chain carries TRBV4-2 and TRBJ1-5; D is unclear. The germline V gene encodes CDR1 LGHNA and CDR2 YNFKEQ. Trimming pared 4 bases from V and 6 bases from J, leaving 16 bases between. The CDR3 has 15 residues. In DNA, the CDR3 is TGTGCCAGCAGCCGTACAGATTGGACTCTTCAGCCCCAGCATTTT. Encoded protein: CASSRTDWTLQPQHF.

This chain connects TRBV5-4 to TRBJ1-6; 7 bases match TRBD1. CDR1 SGHNT and CDR2 YYREEE come from the germline V gene (reference sequence). The CDR3 loop spans 15 amino acids. Losses at the gene ends were 7 bases for V and 6 bases for J; bases not matched to a gene: 10. CDR3 sequence: CASGFDRVPNSPLHF. CDR3 nucleotide sequence: TGTGCCAGCGGGTTTGACAGGGTTCCTAATTCACCCCTCCACTTT.

The chain's CDR3 is CASSLYGGPTDTQYF. DNA for the CDR3: TGTGCCAGCAGCCTCTATGGGGGGCCGACAGATACGCAGTATTTT. The chain has TRBV3-1 (or the pseudogene TRBV3-2) and TRBJ2-3, with D perhaps TRBD1 or TRBD2 (6 bases each). The germline CDR1 and CDR2 sequences are LGHDT and YNNKEL (reference sequence). With 4 bases removed from V and 3 bases from J, the gap between germline ends came to 14 bases. The length of the CDR3 is 15 residues.

The J gene is TRBJ1-3, the V gene TRBV29-1; possible D gene TRBD1, 5 bases. CDR1 and CDR2 from the germline V gene are SQVTM and ANQGSEA. CDR3 length: 17 amino acids. Trimming cost V 1 base and J 0 bases, with 16 bases left between them. The CDR3 sequence: CSVEAETDYLSGNTIYF. The DNA for the CDR3 is TGCAGCGTTGAAGCCGAGACAGATTACCTCTCTGGAAACACCATATATTTT.

The rearrangement joins TRBV28 to TRBJ1-5; 7 nucleotides line up with TRBD1. After removal of 4 bases from V and 5 bases from J, the junction contained 8 bases not matched to a gene. The CDR3 is 15 amino acids. Looked up from germline, CDR1 is MDHEN and CDR2 is SYDVKM. In DNA form, the CDR3 reads TGTGCCAGCAGTTCCGGGACAGTGAATCATCAGCCCCAGCATTTT. Residues: CASSSGTVNHQPQHF.

The chain uses TRBV4-3 and TRBJ2-1; 7 nucleotides agree with TRBD2. V lost 4 bases, J lost 9 bases, and 15 bases stayed unmatched. The CDR3 contains 16 residues. Germline values: CDR1 LGHNA, CDR2 YSLEER. CDR3 nucleotide sequence: TGCGCCAGCAGCCGGAACTCGGGACTATATCCCAGTGAGCAGTTCTTC. It codes for CASSRNSGLYPSEQFF.

The chain combines TRBV9 with TRBJ2-3, with a possible D match to TRBD2 (6 bases). Trimming took off 0 bases at V and 3 bases at J, with 17 bases between the two ends. Per germline, CDR1 SGDLS and CDR2 YYNGEE. The CDR3 has 17 amino acids. CDR3 loop: CASSVEGAGRETDTQYF. DNA for the CDR3: TGTGCCAGCAGCGTAGAAGGGGCGGGAAGGGAAACAGATACGCAGTATTTT. The complete variable domain, with remaining parts taken from reference TRBV9 and TRBJ2-3, reads DSGVTQTPKHLITATGQRVTLRCSPRSGDLSVYWYQQSLDQGLQFLIQYYNGEERAKGNILERFSAQQFPDLHSELNLSSLELGDSALYFCASSVEGAGRETDTQYFGPGTRLTVL.

This chain links TRBV2 with TRBJ2-2; 9 nucleotides line up with TRBD2. The CDR3 length is 14 residues. J was trimmed by 5 bases and V by 6 bases; bases with no gene match: 4. The germline CDR1 and CDR2 sequences are SNHLY and FYNNEI. The CDR3 sequence is CASRRLAGTGELFF. The CDR3 coding sequence is TGTGCCAGCAGGAGGCTAGCGGGAACCGGGGAGCTGTTTTTT.